This TCR beta chain is from a study of blood T cell repertoires in COVID-19. At the level of the study: PBMCs, B-cell-depleted T cells, or T cells were the source of the cDNA or gDNA that made up the material.

The V gene's germline CDR1 is MNHEY and CDR2 SVGEGT. CDR3 length: 16 residues. V lost 4 bases, J lost 7 bases, and 11 bases stayed unmatched. This table comes from immunoSEQ multiplex PCR, and its TCRdb copy is limited to in-frame clones, with some not included. The sample holds 130,000 to 150,000 clones, about nine tenths seen once. The genes are TRBV6-2 or TRBV6-3 and TRBJ2-1, with 9 bases identical to TRBD1. The clonotype originates from a human donor in a cohort sampled during active COVID-19. Sequencing used peripheral blood. CDR3 sequence: CASSSQATGGLNEQFF. CDR3 sequence (DNA): TGTGCCAGCAGTTCACAAGCGACAGGGGGGCTGAATGAGCAGTTCTTC.